The T cell receptor beta chain under discussion was sequenced for a study of neurological immune-mediated disorders. This clonotype was found many times. Each CDR3 protein gets one entry after TCRdb re-called the 5' RACE reads with MiXCR. Of 70,000 to 95,000 distinct CDR3 sequences in the sample, about 13% are singletons; the top ten hold roughly 5%. Documented time point: longitudinal time-point 2. Input material: PBMCs. The TCR was taken from a female donor with HTLV-1-associated myelopathy (HAM/TSP).

The CDR3, as DNA: TGTGCCAGCAGGACTAGTACAAGAGATAATTCACCCCTCCACTTT. This translates into CASRTSTRDNSPLHF. The chain employs TRBV6-5 and TRBJ1-6; D is ambiguous. The length of the CDR3 is 15 residues. V dropped 6 bases and J dropped 5 bases, with 14 bases sitting between them. CDR1 MNHEY and CDR2 SVGAGI come from the germline V gene.